This T cell receptor beta chain was obtained from a study of cytomegalovirus exposure and HLA in healthy donors (dated by TCRdb to the late 2010s). About the investigation overall: According to an earlier analysis of several hundred of the donors, some 180 million T cells yielded 117 million unique TCR beta sequences and more than 250 Gb of sequence data. An early release covering approximately 600 HLA-typed donors comprised about 300 gigabases of sequencing data and tens of millions of unique TCR sequences. Of the 300 to 400 genotyped donors, approximately 80% fell in the genetic ancestry cluster associated with self-reported Caucasian donors. The study aimed to test whether cataloging public T cell receptors could reveal signatures of past pathogen exposure. The T cell repertoires of around 670 subjects were profiled by immunosequencing and related to cytomegalovirus serostatus. A separate validation cohort of some 130 different subjects was used in addition to the roughly 670-subject first cohort. To predict cytomegalovirus infection status, the study brought together high-throughput TCR immunosequencing, statistical association of individual TCRs with disease status, and machine learning. A later analysis re-analyzed previously published TCR beta repertoires from about 730 donors and added high-resolution HLA genotyping to study TCR occurrence patterns. In the later analysis, no new phenotypic data were used to find candidate immune exposures; instead, reliance was placed on TCR beta sequences and their occurrence across donors. An earlier analysis of several hundred of the donors applied high-throughput TCR beta sequencing to assess whether each TCR beta V gene segment acted as functional or pseudogenic. Donor age, sex, ethnicity and CMV serostatus were compiled alongside the repertoire data. A later genetic analysis used genome-wide SNP genotypes for about three fifths of the 666 donors, treating that subset as a discovery cohort. All discovery cohort repertoires had been generated using a single sequencing platform. Class I and class II HLA loci were covered by the typing at four-digit resolution. Typing coverage varied by locus: 629-630 donors for A, B, C, DRB1 and DQB1; roughly 520 for DQA1; approximately 570 for DPA1; about 450 for DPB1. Several DR-DQ haplotypes were handled as single units for association and clustering because linkage in the cohort was strong. On average, 235,054 unique TCR beta nucleotide sequences were sequenced per donor among a few hundred genotyped donors of the cohort, with 15% to 20% of those sequences being non-productive.

In total, 600 or so healthy bone marrow donors made up the cohort. All cohort members were sampled while nominally healthy, although unrecorded immune exposures were likely present. The donor tested CMV seropositive and was one of the 289 seropositive cohort members. A peripheral blood sample was collected from each donor, and TCR beta sequencing was performed on peripheral blood mononuclear cells. Genomic DNA was extracted from the blood cell samples with the Qiagen DNeasy Blood Extraction Kit. A remark on this clone: Its binding antigen is unknown. Base qualities are not recorded, but no much larger clone differs from it by a single base.

The library was built by means of the immunoSEQ multiplex PCR assay. For the multiplex PCR, a mixture combining 60 forward primers for TCR Vbeta segments and 13 reverse primers for TCR Jbeta segments was used. A multiplex PCR assay on genomic DNA amplified the CDR3 region of rearranged TCR beta genes. Amplified TCR beta libraries were sequenced as 87-base-pair reads on the Illumina HiSeq System. The paper's data handling went like this. Across the 666 repertoires, a later analysis counted approximately 75 million unique TCR beta chains, some 11 million of which were shared by at least two donors. A nearest-neighbor algorithm error-corrected the raw reads and collapsed the reads into unique sequences, merging closely related sequences to remove PCR and sequencing errors. CDR3 sequences were aligned to IMGT reference sequences to assign V, D and J gene segments. For a sequence to be retained, a match of at least six nucleotides was required to both a V gene segment and a J gene segment. A rearrangement counted as productive if the CDR3 had no stop codons and remained in frame with V and J, and every other rearrangement counted as non-productive. CDR3 was defined by IMGT convention, running from the second conserved V-encoded cysteine to the conserved J-encoded phenylalanine. The earlier analysis of 550 to 650 of the donors excluded any sequence lacking an unambiguous match to a single V gene segment. In an earlier analysis of 587 of the donors, a V segment was called functional when productive rearrangements were above 56.7%, and segregating when the standard deviation between donors exceeded 5%. A statistical classification framework was developed to diagnose cytomegalovirus status using the catalog of TCR beta chain sequences. V and J gene assignment, in a later analysis, came from comparing TCR nucleotide sequences with IMGT/GENE-DB human TR gene sequences. In a later analysis, CDR3 sequences and most-parsimonious VDJ recombination scenarios were assigned using the TCRdist pipeline. In a later analysis, each TCR beta chain was defined by its CDR3 amino acid sequence together with its V-gene family, and reads without a unique V-gene family were excluded. A later analysis removed 550 to 650 highly shared, low-generation-probability nucleotide sequences to deal with suspected cross-contamination and a sequencing artifact. In a later analysis, a clonal expansion index for each public chain was calculated from normalized within-repertoire ranks of inferred template counts. Generation probabilities in a later analysis came from a VDJ recombination model fitted to out-of-frame rearrangements, and those results were checked against IGoR. A later analysis scored TCR-TCR, TCR-HLA and TCR-CMV co-occurrence with hypergeometric tests, applying a repertoire-size bias correction to TCR pairs. A later analysis estimated false discovery rates by permuting HLA or CMV assignments 20 times. In a later analysis, co-occurring TCRs were grouped with DBSCAN, and TCRdist sequence similarity was added when clustering was performed within HLA-allele-positive subsets. Co-occurrence clustering excluded repertoires with fewer than 30,000 or more than 120,000 public chains, plus five with anomalous nucleotide sharing. Imported from immuneACCESS, the table was reduced by TCRdb to in-frame sequences with V and J called. These copies leave out some clones; in studies compared against another copy, an unresolved V gene accounts for under half, and the cause of the remainder is not known. From that table come the V and J calls and clone size; the DNA was used to work out D and trimming. The sample includes 60,000 to 85,000 clones, with just over 70% observed a single time. 4.9% of the sample belongs to the ten largest clones.

Here is what the overall study found, with its caveats: The only immune exposure information available for the cohort was CMV serostatus. This cohort had only TCR beta chains sequenced, and the lack of alpha or paired-chain data limited which features could be detected. In an earlier analysis of 587 of the donors, most TCR beta V segments appeared in productive rearrangements about 87% or about 30% of the time, broadly matching IMGT annotations. Assigning TCR associations to individual alleles was difficult when HLA alleles, especially DR and DQ, strongly co-occurred. It was suggested by the authors that the approach could potentially be generalized to other disease states and immunological phenotypes. Cytomegalovirus status was reported to be diagnosed by the classifier with high specificity and sensitivity in both the original and validation cohorts. At a false discovery rate of 0.05, a later analysis linked approximately 18,000 TCR beta sequences to specific HLA alleles. In the study, around 160 TCR beta chains were listed as associated with cytomegalovirus. Roughly uniform sequencing depth across donors was assumed in presence/absence analyses, although this assumption may not hold. HLA typing was unavailable for some donors at each locus, so association tests used only the typed subset. Most TCR sequences were observed very rarely across donors, whereas some public TCRs were present in many individuals. In vitro tests confirmed that a few of the cytomegalovirus-associated TCR beta chains recognize cytomegalovirus antigens. Linkage disequilibrium might explain the correlated functional status among segregating V segments, but an unknown experimental factor could not be excluded. In a later analysis, HLA-associated TCR beta chains were found to be more clonally expanded and to have lower generation probabilities than equally common non-associated chains. In a later genetic analysis, a missense DCLRE1C variant was associated with V-gene and J-gene trimming of TCR beta chains, and the association was replicated in an independent cohort. Seventeen rarely observed V segments, including chromosome 9 orphons, were excluded from the earlier analysis of about 600 of the donors because counts were too low. In a later analysis, the rate of TCR association differed among HLA loci, with DRB1 alleles having the most associated TCRs and HLA-C alleles having the fewest. According to a later genetic analysis, donors in an Asian-associated ancestry cluster had fewer N-insertions in productive TCRs than the approximately 690-donor mean. A further reported finding was that TCR beta sequences accurately predicted the HLA-A and HLA-B alleles for most subjects in the first cohort. According to a later analysis, most CMV-associated TCR beta chains appeared to be HLA-restricted, and the HLA associations seemed to be driven largely by CMV exposure. Several of the top co-occurrence clusters appeared to be linked to parvovirus B19, influenza, CMV and Epstein-Barr virus, according to a later analysis. A group of highly shared sequence variants was considered likely to be a technical artifact of the sequencing pipeline.

The sample consisted of PBMCs. The sequence was obtained from a man between 60 and 75 years old in good health and CMV-seropositive.

The nucleotide sequence is given as TGTGCCAGCAGCTTAGCAGGGCAGGAGGTCTACACCTTC. It translates to CASSLAGQEVYTF. The chain is encoded by TRBV7-2 joined to TRBJ1-2, with no confident D gene call. CDR1 SGHTA and CDR2 FQGNSA were looked up in the germline V gene. V was cut back by 0 bases and J by 10 bases, leaving a gap of 12 bases between them. CDR3 length: 13 amino acids, cysteine to phenylalanine. Just CDR3 DNA is preserved here, 39 bases in frame from base 1.